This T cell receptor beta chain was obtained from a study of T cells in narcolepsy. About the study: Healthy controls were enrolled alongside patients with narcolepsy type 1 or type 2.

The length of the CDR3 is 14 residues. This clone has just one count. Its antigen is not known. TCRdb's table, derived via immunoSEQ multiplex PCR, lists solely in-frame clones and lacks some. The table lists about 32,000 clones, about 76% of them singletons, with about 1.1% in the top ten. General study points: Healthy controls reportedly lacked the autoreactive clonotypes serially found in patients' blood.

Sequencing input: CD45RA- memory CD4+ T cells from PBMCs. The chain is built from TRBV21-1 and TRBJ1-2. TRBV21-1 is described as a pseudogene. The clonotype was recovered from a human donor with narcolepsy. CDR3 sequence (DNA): TGTGCCAGCAGCGAGAGCTCGGTACTCTATGGCTACACCTTC. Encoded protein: CASSESSVLYGYTF.